Listed below are T cell receptor beta chains from one sample, sequenced in a study of cytomegalovirus exposure and HLA in healthy donors. Libraries were prepared by immunoSEQ multiplex PCR; TCRdb keeps only in-frame clonotypes and omits some of them. The repertoire holds fewer than 150,000 clones, with 70% to 80% as singletons. Material for sequencing was PBMCs. These receptors were obtained from a woman in her thirties or forties in good health and CMV-seropositive. Both conserved end residues are part of each CDR3. The order of the fields is J gene, D gene, V gene, clone size, CDR3 DNA, CDR3 protein. A D gene is named only where the DNA matches it firmly. Expanded clones are given a class, and other clones once, few, many or no size at all.

j_call: TRBJ2-1; d_call: TRBD1; v_call: TRBV5-1; clone_size: NA; cdr3_nt: TGCGCCAGCAGGAGGGGACAGGCGCCGGATGAGCAGTTCTTC; cdr3_aa: CASRRGQAPDEQFF
j_call: TRBJ2-5; d_call: TRBD2; v_call: TRBV27; clone_size: NA; cdr3_nt: TGTGCCAGCAGTTTACTAGCGGGAGCGGAGACCCAGTACTTC; cdr3_aa: CASSLLAGAETQYF
j_call: TRBJ1-2; d_call: NA; v_call: TRBV2; clone_size: NA; cdr3_nt: TGTGCCAGCAGTGAAGCCAGGGCCGCCCAAGCTAACTATGGCTACACCTTC; cdr3_aa: CASSEARAAQANYGYTF
j_call: TRBJ1-1; d_call: NA; v_call: TRBV11-2; clone_size: NA; cdr3_nt: TGTGCCAGCAGCTTAGTCATCACTGAAGCTTTCTTT; cdr3_aa: CASSLVITEAFF
j_call: TRBJ2-7; d_call: TRBD1; v_call: TRBV6-1; clone_size: NA; cdr3_nt: TGTGCCAGAGAGCCGGGACAGGGGCCCTACGAGCAGTACTTC; cdr3_aa: CAREPGQGPYEQYF
j_call: TRBJ1-1; d_call: NA; v_call: TRBV30; clone_size: NA; cdr3_nt: TGTGCCTGGAGCAAGACAGGGAACACTGAAGCTTTCTTT; cdr3_aa: CAWSKTGNTEAFF
j_call: TRBJ2-3; d_call: TRBD2; v_call: TRBV7-9; clone_size: NA; cdr3_nt: TGTGCCAGCATCGGACTAGCGGGGGCCACAGATACGCAGTATTTT; cdr3_aa: CASIGLAGATDTQYF
j_call: TRBJ1-2; d_call: NA; v_call: TRBV28; clone_size: NA; cdr3_nt: TGTGCCAGCAGTCCACGGGGACACCCATCTAACTATGGCTACACCTTC; cdr3_aa: CASSPRGHPSNYGYTF
j_call: TRBJ2-1; d_call: NA; v_call: TRBV7-3; clone_size: NA; cdr3_nt: TGTGCCAGCAGCCCGGACAGTTACAATGAGCAGTTCTTC; cdr3_aa: CASSPDSYNEQFF
j_call: TRBJ1-1; d_call: TRBD1; v_call: TRBV6-5; clone_size: NA; cdr3_nt: TGTGCTACTCGTTCCCGGGGCCGGGACAGCGATAGAGCTTTCTTT; cdr3_aa: CATRSRGRDSDRAFF
j_call: TRBJ2-3; d_call: NA; v_call: TRBV10-3; clone_size: once; cdr3_nt: TGTGCCATCAGTGAGACGGGAGTAAAGGGGGGGAGCACAGATACGCAGTATTTT; cdr3_aa: CAISETGVKGGSTDTQYF
j_call: TRBJ1-3; d_call: NA; v_call: TRBV4-1; clone_size: NA; cdr3_nt: TGCGCCAGCAGCCTGGATCGAGGCTCTGGAAACACCATATATTTT; cdr3_aa: CASSLDRGSGNTIYF
j_call: TRBJ2-1; d_call: NA; v_call: TRBV29-1; clone_size: NA; cdr3_nt: TGCAGCGTTCGCGGGACGGCTACTCACAATGAGCAGTTCTTC; cdr3_aa: CSVRGTATHNEQFF
j_call: TRBJ2-3; d_call: NA; v_call: TRBV11-3; clone_size: NA; cdr3_nt: TGTGCCAGCAGCTTAGGAGGCACAGATACGCAGTATTTT; cdr3_aa: CASSLGGTDTQYF
j_call: TRBJ2-1; d_call: NA; v_call: TRBV7-2; clone_size: NA; cdr3_nt: TGTGCCAGCAGCTTAGGGGCGTACAATGAGCAGTTCTTC; cdr3_aa: CASSLGAYNEQFF
j_call: TRBJ2-3; d_call: TRBD2; v_call: TRBV9; clone_size: once; cdr3_nt: TGTGCCAGCAGCGTAGTCGCGGGGGGGCAGGCAGATACGCAGTATTTT; cdr3_aa: CASSVVAGGQADTQYF
j_call: TRBJ1-2; d_call: TRBD1; v_call: TRBV4-2; clone_size: NA; cdr3_nt: TGTGCCAGCAGCCAAGCAGACAGGGAACGGAATGGCTACACCTTC; cdr3_aa: CASSQADRERNGYTF
j_call: TRBJ2-5; d_call: TRBD2; v_call: TRBV11-3; clone_size: NA; cdr3_nt: TGTGCCAGCACTTTAGCGGGAGGACGCCAAGAGACCCAGTACTTC; cdr3_aa: CASTLAGGRQETQYF
j_call: TRBJ1-1; d_call: TRBD1; v_call: TRBV7-2; clone_size: NA; cdr3_nt: TGTGCCAGCAGCTGGACCCAGGGGGGAACTGAAGCTTTCTTT; cdr3_aa: CASSWTQGGTEAFF
j_call: TRBJ1-1; d_call: TRBD1; v_call: TRBV6-6; clone_size: few; cdr3_nt: TGTGCCAGCAGGCGCGGGACAGGGGACCCTGAAGCTTTCTTT; cdr3_aa: CASRRGTGDPEAFF
j_call: TRBJ2-1; d_call: NA; v_call: TRBV6-1; clone_size: NA; cdr3_nt: TGTGCCAGCAGTGAAGTTACTTCTCATAGCTCCTACAATGAGCAGTTCTTC; cdr3_aa: CASSEVTSHSSYNEQFF
j_call: TRBJ1-6; d_call: TRBD1; v_call: TRBV15; clone_size: NA; cdr3_nt: TGTGCCACCAGCTTTCGGACAGGGGTTAATTCACCCCTCCACTTT; cdr3_aa: CATSFRTGVNSPLHF
j_call: TRBJ2-1; d_call: NA; v_call: TRBV6-6; clone_size: NA; cdr3_nt: TGTGCCAGCAGTCGCGGATGGTACAATGAGCAGTTCTTC; cdr3_aa: CASSRGWYNEQFF
j_call: TRBJ1-6; d_call: TRBD1; v_call: TRBV7-3; clone_size: NA; cdr3_nt: TGTGCCAGCAGACCAACCCGGACAGGGGCGAGTTCACCCCTCCACTTT; cdr3_aa: CASRPTRTGASSPLHF
j_call: TRBJ1-5; d_call: NA; v_call: TRBV5-4; clone_size: NA; cdr3_nt: TGTGCCAGCAGCTTGGGGCAGGGTCCTAACCAGCCCCAGCATTTT; cdr3_aa: CASSLGQGPNQPQHF
j_call: TRBJ1-6; d_call: TRBD1; v_call: TRBV2; clone_size: few; cdr3_nt: TGTGCCAGCAGACCTAGACAGGGCGGTAATTCACCCCTCCACTTT; cdr3_aa: CASRPRQGGNSPLHF
j_call: TRBJ1-5; d_call: TRBD1; v_call: TRBV5-1; clone_size: NA; cdr3_nt: TGCGCCAGCAGCCCGACAGGGGCTTATCAGCCCCAGCATTTT; cdr3_aa: CASSPTGAYQPQHF
j_call: TRBJ2-3; d_call: NA; v_call: TRBV11-1; clone_size: NA; cdr3_nt: TGTGCCAGCAGCCTCAACTGGGATACGCAGTATTTT; cdr3_aa: CASSLNWDTQYF
j_call: TRBJ2-1; d_call: NA; v_call: TRBV6-1; clone_size: NA; cdr3_nt: TGTGCCAGCGGGAGCTCCTACAATGAGCAGTTCTTC; cdr3_aa: CASGSSYNEQFF
j_call: TRBJ2-1; d_call: NA; v_call: TRBV9; clone_size: NA; cdr3_nt: TGTGCCAGCAGCGTAGAGGACTACTCCTACAATGAGCAGTTCTTC; cdr3_aa: CASSVEDYSYNEQFF
j_call: TRBJ2-3; d_call: NA; v_call: TRBV27; clone_size: once; cdr3_nt: TGTGCCAGCAGCAGTACCTTAGCGGGCACAGATACGCAGTATTTT; cdr3_aa: CASSSTLAGTDTQYF
j_call: TRBJ1-1; d_call: NA; v_call: TRBV5-1; clone_size: NA; cdr3_nt: TGCGCCAGCAGCCCGGGGGGGGTGAACACTGAAGCTTTCTTT; cdr3_aa: CASSPGGVNTEAFF
j_call: TRBJ1-1; d_call: NA; v_call: TRBV9; clone_size: NA; cdr3_nt: TGTGCCAGCAGCGCACAGGGAAGGGAGAACACTGAAGCTTTCTTT; cdr3_aa: CASSAQGRENTEAFF
j_call: TRBJ2-2; d_call: NA; v_call: TRBV4-3; clone_size: NA; cdr3_nt: TGCGCCAGCAGCCAAGATGAACGGCCGGGGGAGTCCGGGGAGCTGTTTTTT; cdr3_aa: CASSQDERPGESGELFF
j_call: TRBJ1-2; d_call: TRBD1; v_call: TRBV6-5; clone_size: NA; cdr3_nt: TGTGCCAGCAGTTACATCAATCCGGGACAGGGAAATGGCTACACCTTC; cdr3_aa: CASSYINPGQGNGYTF
j_call: TRBJ1-2; d_call: NA; v_call: TRBV5-1; clone_size: NA; cdr3_nt: TGCGCCAGCAGCTTATCACCGGGTAACTATGGCTACACCTTC; cdr3_aa: CASSLSPGNYGYTF
j_call: TRBJ2-5; d_call: TRBD1; v_call: TRBV2; clone_size: NA; cdr3_nt: TGTGCCAGCAATCCCGGGACAGGGCAAGAGACCCAGTACTTC; cdr3_aa: CASNPGTGQETQYF
j_call: TRBJ1-5; d_call: NA; v_call: TRBV7-9; clone_size: NA; cdr3_nt: TGTTCCAGCAGCTTACAAGGCGGTAATCAGCCCCAGCATTTT; cdr3_aa: CSSSLQGGNQPQHF
j_call: TRBJ1-1; d_call: NA; v_call: TRBV25-1; clone_size: NA; cdr3_nt: TGTGCCAGCAGTGAAGTCGCAGGGATAAACACTGAAGCTTTCTTT; cdr3_aa: CASSEVAGINTEAFF
j_call: TRBJ1-1; d_call: TRBD1; v_call: TRBV4-1; clone_size: many; cdr3_nt: TGCGCCAGCAGCCTCCGACAGGGTGCTGAAGCTTTCTTT; cdr3_aa: CASSLRQGAEAFF
j_call: TRBJ2-3; d_call: NA; v_call: TRBV5-1; clone_size: NA; cdr3_nt: TGCGCCAGCAGCCACCCCCGGCCCCCCAGGGGGGGCACAGATACGCAGTATTTT; cdr3_aa: CASSHPRPPRGGTDTQYF
j_call: TRBJ1-1; d_call: NA; v_call: TRBV15; clone_size: NA; cdr3_nt: TGTGCCACCAGCAGAGCTCACGGGAACACTGAAGCTTTCTTT; cdr3_aa: CATSRAHGNTEAFF